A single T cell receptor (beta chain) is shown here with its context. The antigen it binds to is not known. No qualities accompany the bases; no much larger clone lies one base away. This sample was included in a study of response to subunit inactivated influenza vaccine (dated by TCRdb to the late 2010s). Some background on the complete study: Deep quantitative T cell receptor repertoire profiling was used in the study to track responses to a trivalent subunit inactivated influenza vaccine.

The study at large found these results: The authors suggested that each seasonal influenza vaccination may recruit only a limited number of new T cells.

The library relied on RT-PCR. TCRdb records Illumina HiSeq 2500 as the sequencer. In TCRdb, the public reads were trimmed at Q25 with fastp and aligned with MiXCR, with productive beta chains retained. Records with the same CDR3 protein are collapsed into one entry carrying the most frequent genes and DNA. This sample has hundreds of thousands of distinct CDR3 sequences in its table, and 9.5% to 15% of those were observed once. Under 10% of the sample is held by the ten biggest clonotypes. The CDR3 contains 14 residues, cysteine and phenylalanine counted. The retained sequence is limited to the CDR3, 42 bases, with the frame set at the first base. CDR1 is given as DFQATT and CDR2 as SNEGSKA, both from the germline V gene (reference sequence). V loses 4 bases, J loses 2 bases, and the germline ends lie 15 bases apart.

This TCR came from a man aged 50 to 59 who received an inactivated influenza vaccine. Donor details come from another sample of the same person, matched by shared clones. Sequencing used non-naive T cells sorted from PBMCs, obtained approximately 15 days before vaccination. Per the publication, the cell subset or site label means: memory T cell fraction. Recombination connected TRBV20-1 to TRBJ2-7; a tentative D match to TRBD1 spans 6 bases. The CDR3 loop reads CSAKPGQNTYEQYF. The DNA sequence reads TGCAGTGCTAAACCGGGACAAAATACCTACGAGCAGTACTTC.